The sequence of this T cell receptor (beta chain) was determined in a study of blood T cell repertoires in COVID-19 (dated by TCRdb to 2020 to 2021). Describing the broader study: The collaborator samples originated in the United States, Italy and Spain and spanned the acute and convalescent phases of COVID-19. The material from the prospective study consisted of cDNA or gDNA derived from T cells, B-cell-depleted T cells, or PBMCs. Subjects who had been exposed to COVID-19, were actively infected with it, or had recovered from it provided the deeply sampled blood TCRbeta repertoires that made up the dataset. A freely available public database, intended as a resource for researchers studying the immune response to SARS-CoV-2, is where the repertoires were released. Samples came from the ongoing ImmuneRACE study (first 160 participants) plus 1,254 subjects from 6 global collaborators. Nearly every sample came with metadata listing a de-identified subject ID, COVID-19 status, age in years and sex. Where available, HLA class I and class II types were taken from metadata supplied by the sample provider and were not determined by assay-based typing. Here is what the overall study found, with its caveats: How much clinical and demographic metadata was included differed by source and by participant, and the metadata was provided uncurated.

For CDR1 and CDR2, the germline V gene lists SQVTM and ANQGSEA. The cysteine opens and the phenylalanine closes a CDR3 of 15 amino acids. The read is trimmed to its CDR3 DNA, 45 bases read in frame from base 1. V and J lose 7 bases and 2 bases, and a span of 20 bases separates them. This clone came up a few times. The clone's antigen remains unknown. No per-base quality is available; no much larger clone lies one base away. TCRbeta CDR3 regions were amplified from genomic DNA using the immunoSEQ Assay, a bias-controlled multiplex PCR. As for the original processing: Within the assay, amplification of reference gene primers was used to estimate how many nucleated cells each sample contained. Sequence reads were collapsed and filtered to measure the absolute abundance of every unique TCRbeta CDR3 rearrangement. For each sample, productive Simpson clonality was calculated as the square root of Simpson's diversity index over productive rearrangements. This is the immuneACCESS table as TCRdb keeps it, with only in-frame sequences that have V and J called. A part of the clones is gone; compared with another copy, unresolved V genes explain less than half, and the rest is unexplained. V, J and clone size derive from that table, while D and trimming were established from the DNA sequence. The sample table lists some 170,000 clones, roughly 87% of them with a count of one. 8.4% of the sample lies in the top ten.

Whole blood was collected in K2EDTA tubes by collaborating institutions according to the institutions' own protocols. Collaborator samples were shipped for TCRbeta analysis as frozen whole blood, isolated PBMCs, or DNA extracted from either sample type. The chain links TRBV29-1 with TRBJ1-1, with no reliable assignment of the D segment. This clonotype was sampled from a woman in her seventies with acute or convalescent COVID-19. The sample taken for sequencing was peripheral blood. Read as DNA, the sequence is TGCAGCGGCGTATCCTCCGGGAGAATTAACACTGAAGCTTTCTTT. Translated, this gives CSGVSSGRINTEAFF.